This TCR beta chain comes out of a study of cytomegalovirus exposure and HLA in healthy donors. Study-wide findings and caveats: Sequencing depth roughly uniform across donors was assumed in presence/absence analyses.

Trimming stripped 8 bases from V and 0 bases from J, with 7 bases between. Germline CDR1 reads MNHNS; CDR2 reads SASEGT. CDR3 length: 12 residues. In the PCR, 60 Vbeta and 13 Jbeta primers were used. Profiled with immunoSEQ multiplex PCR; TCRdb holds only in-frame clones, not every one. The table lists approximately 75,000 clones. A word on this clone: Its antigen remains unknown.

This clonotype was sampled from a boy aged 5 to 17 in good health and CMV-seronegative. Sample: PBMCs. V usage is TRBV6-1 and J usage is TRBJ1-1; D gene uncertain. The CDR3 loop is CASYRVNTEAFF. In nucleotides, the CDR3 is TGTGCCAGCTACCGGGTGAACACTGAAGCTTTCTTT.